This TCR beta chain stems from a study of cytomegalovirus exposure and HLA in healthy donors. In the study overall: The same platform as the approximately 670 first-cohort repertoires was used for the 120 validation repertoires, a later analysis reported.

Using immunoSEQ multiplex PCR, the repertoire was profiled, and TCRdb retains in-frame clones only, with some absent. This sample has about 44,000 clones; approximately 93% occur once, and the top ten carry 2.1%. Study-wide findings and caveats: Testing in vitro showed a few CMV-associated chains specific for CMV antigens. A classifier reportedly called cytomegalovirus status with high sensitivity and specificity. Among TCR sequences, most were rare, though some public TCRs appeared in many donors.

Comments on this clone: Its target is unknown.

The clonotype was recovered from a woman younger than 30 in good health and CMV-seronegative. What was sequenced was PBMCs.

Written as DNA, the CDR3 is TGCGCCAGCAGCCTAGGACAGGAGTCCTACGAGCAGTACTTC. It encodes CASSLGQESYEQYF. The chain is built from TRBV5-1 and TRBJ2-7; 7 nucleotides line up with TRBD1. The germline CDR1 and CDR2 sequences are SGHRS and YFSETQ. J gave up 1 base and V 4 bases, and 5 bases lay outside the gene matches. This CDR3 region has 14 residues.